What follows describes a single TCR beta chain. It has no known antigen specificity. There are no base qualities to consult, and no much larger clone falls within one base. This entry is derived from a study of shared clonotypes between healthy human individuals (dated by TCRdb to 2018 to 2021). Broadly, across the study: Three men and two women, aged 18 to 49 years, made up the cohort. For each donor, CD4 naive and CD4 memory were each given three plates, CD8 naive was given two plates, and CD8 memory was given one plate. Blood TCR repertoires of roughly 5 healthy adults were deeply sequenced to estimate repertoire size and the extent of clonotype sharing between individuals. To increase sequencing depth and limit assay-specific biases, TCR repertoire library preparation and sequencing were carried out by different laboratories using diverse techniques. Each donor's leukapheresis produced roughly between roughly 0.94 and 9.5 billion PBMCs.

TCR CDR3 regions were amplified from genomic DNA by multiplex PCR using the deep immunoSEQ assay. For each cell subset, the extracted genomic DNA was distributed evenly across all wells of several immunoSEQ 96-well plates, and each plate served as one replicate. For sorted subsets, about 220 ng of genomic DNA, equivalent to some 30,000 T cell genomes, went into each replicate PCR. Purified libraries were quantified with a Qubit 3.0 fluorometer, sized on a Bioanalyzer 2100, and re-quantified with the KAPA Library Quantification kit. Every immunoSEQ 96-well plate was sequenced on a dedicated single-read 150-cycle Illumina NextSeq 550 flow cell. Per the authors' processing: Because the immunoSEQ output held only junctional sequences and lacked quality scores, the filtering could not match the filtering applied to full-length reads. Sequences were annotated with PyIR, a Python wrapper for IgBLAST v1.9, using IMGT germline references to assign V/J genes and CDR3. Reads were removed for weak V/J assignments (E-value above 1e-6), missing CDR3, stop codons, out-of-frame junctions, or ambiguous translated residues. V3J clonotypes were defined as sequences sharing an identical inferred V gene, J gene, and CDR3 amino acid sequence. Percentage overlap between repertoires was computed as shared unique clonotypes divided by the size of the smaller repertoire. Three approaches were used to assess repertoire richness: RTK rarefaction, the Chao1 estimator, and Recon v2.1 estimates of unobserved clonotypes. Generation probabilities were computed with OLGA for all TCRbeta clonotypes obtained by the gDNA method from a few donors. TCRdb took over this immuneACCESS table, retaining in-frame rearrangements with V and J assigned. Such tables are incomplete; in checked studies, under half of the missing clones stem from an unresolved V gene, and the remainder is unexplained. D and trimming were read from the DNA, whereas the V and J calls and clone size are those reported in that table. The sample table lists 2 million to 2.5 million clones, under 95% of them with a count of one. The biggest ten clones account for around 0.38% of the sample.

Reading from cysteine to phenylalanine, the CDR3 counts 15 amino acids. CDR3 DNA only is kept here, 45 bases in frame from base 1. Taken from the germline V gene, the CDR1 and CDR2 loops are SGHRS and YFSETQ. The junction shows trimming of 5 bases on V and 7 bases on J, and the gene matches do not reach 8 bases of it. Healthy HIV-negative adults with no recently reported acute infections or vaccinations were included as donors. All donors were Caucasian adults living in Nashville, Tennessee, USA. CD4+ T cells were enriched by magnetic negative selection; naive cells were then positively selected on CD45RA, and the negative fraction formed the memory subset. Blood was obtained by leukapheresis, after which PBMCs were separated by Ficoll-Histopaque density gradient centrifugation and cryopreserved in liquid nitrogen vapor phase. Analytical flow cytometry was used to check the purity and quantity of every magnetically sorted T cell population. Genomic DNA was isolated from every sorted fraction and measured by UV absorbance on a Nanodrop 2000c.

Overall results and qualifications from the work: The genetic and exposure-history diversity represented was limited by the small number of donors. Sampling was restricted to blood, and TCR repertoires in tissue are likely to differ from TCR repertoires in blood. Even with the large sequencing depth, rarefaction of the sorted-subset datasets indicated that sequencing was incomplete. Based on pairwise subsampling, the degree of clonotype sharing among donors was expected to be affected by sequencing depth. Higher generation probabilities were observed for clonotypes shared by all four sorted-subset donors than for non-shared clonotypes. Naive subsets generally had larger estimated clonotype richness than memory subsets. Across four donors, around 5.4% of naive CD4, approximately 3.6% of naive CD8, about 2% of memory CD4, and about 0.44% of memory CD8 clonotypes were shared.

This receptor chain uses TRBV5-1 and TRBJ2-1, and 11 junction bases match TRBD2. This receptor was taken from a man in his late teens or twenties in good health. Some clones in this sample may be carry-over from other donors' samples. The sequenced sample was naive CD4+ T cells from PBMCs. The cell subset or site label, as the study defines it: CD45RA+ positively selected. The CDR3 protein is CASRVAGGPSNEQFF. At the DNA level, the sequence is TGCGCCAGCAGAGTAGCGGGAGGGCCTAGTAATGAGCAGTTCTTC. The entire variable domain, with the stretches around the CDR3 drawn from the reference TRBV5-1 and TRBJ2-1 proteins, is KAGVTQTPRYLIKTRGQQVTLSCSPISGHRSVSWYQQTPGQGLQFLFEYFSETQRNKGNFPGRFSGRQFSNSRSEMNVSTLELGDSALYLCASRVAGGPSNEQFFGPGTRLTVL.